This TCR beta chain was sequenced for a study of PD-L1 blockade in urothelial cancer. The assay was immunoSEQ multiplex PCR, and TCRdb's table has in-frame clones only and misses some. The sample lists 45,000 to 50,000 clones, roughly 80% occurring once. Time point here: peripheral blood 6 weeks after treatment start. The receptor was isolated from a man aged 65-85 years with urothelial cancer. The sequencing here drew on PBMCs, taken around atezolizumab (anti-PD-L1) treatment.

The CDR3 nucleotides read TGTGCCAGCAGTGAAGCGGCGGGGATCAGTGGCTACACCTTC. Protein: CASSEAAGISGYTF. The chain carries TRBV6-1 and TRBJ1-2; D gene ambiguous. Germline V gene data show CDR1 as MNHNS and CDR2 as SASEGT. The V and J ends lost 0 bases and 7 bases respectively, with 12 bases between them. This CDR3 spans 14 amino acids.